This T cell receptor (beta chain) was found in a study of long-term antiretroviral therapy in people with HIV. Points from the study as a whole: Researchers lacked any data on ART adherence, viral resistance or therapy changes. Subsequent to ART, diversity was augmented yet persisted below that of transplant donor controls.

At survey level, the immunoSEQ assay was run in its v3.0 version. Only in-frame clones appear in the TCRdb table, and some are missing; sequencing was by immunoSEQ multiplex PCR. The sample consists of tens of thousands of clones, approximately 86% of them appearing once. Germline CDR1 LNHDA, CDR2 SQIVND (reference sequence). The CDR3 runs 15 residues. Trimming took 4 bases from V and 4 from J; bases not matched to a gene: 4. A word on this clone: What it binds is not known.

Here the sequenced sample was unsorted PBMCs, taken 1.3 years after starting antiretroviral therapy. This receptor was taken from a man between 60 and 75 years old with HIV. The rearrangement links TRBV19 to TRBJ2-6, with TRBD1 matching over 7 bases. The CDR3 loop is CASSRQGPGANVLTF. CDR3 in DNA: TGTGCCAGTAGTAGACAGGGACCGGGGGCCAACGTCCTGACTTTC.